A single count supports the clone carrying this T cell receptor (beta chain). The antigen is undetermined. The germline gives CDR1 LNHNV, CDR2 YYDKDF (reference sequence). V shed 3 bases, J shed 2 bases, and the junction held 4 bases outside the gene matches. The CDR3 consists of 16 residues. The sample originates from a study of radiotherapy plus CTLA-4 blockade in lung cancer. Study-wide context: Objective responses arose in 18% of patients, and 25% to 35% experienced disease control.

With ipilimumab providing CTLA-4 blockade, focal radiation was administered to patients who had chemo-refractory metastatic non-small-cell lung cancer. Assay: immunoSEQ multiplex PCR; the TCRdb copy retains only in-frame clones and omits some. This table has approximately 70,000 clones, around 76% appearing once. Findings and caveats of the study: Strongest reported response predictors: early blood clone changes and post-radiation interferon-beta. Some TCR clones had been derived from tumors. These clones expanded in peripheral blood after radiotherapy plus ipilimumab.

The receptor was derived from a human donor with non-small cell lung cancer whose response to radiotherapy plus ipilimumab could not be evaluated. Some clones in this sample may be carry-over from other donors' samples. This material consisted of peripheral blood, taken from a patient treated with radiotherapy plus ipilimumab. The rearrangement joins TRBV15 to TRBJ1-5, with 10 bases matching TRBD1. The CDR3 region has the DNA TGTGCCACCAGCAGGGGGGACAGGGGAGGCAATCAGCCCCAGCATTTT. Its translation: CATSRGDRGGNQPQHF.